One TCR beta chain is described in this entry. The J segment lost 0 bases and the V segment lost 7 bases, leaving 8 bases of the junction unmatched. The CDR3 sequence is 16 residues long. From germline, CDR1 is SGHAT and CDR2 FQNNGV. Original processing methods: Estimates of nucleated cell counts were drawn from the amplification of reference gene primers. TCRdb's copy holds only in-frame clones and misses some; the assay was immunoSEQ multiplex PCR. That table supplies the V and J calls and clone size; D and trimming were determined from the DNA. The sample includes under 300,000 clones, around 82% seen only once; the top ten take 4% to 6%. These data belong to a study of blood T cell repertoires in COVID-19. About the study: PBMCs, B-cell-depleted T cells, or T cells provided the cDNA or gDNA that made up the material.

Sequencing was carried out using peripheral blood. V gene TRBV11-2 combines with J gene TRBJ2-1; 8 bases align to TRBD2. This clonotype was sampled from a woman of 80 years or more with active or convalescent COVID-19. The CDR3 region has the DNA TGTGCCAGCACCGTAACTAGCGGAAACTCCTACAATGAGCAGTTCTTC. Translating gives CASTVTSGNSYNEQFF. Combining the CDR3 with reference TRBV11-2 and TRBJ2-1 gives the whole variable domain EAGVAQSPRYKIIEKRQSVAFWCNPISGHATLYWYQQILGQGPKLLIQFQNNGVVDDSQLPKDRFSAERLKGVDSTLKIQPAKLEDSAVYLCASTVTSGNSYNEQFFGPGTRLTVL.